This passage covers 22 T cell receptor beta chains from one sample sequenced in a study of T cell repertoires in cytomegalovirus infection. TCRdb analysed the reads with MiXCR anew, one entry per CDR3 protein. Here the sample spans nearly 70,000 distinct CDR3 sequences, under 25% being singletons. The antigens for these receptors are not known. The sequenced sample consisted of PBMCs, sequenced either directly or after in vitro stimulation (not recorded which). The receptors shown here come from a human donor in good health (CMV status not recorded). Some clones in this sample may be carry-over from other donors' samples.

This clonotype showed up just a few times. CDR3 protein: CATSRESGHNYGYTF. The CDR3 coding sequence is TGTGCCACCAGCAGAGAGTCAGGCCATAACTATGGCTACACCTTC. The chain is built from TRBV15 and TRBJ1-2; D gene unclear. V lost 0 bases, J lost 1 base, and 9 bases lay in between. The CDR3 is made up of 15 amino acids. In germline, CDR1 is LNHNV, CDR2 YYDKDF (reference sequence).

This chain's CDR3 is CASSWRDRGPYEQYF. CDR3 nucleotide sequence: TGTGCCAGCAGTTGGAGAGACAGGGGACCCTACGAGCAGTACTTC. V is TRBV6-5 and J is TRBJ2-7; TRBD1 agrees at 8 bases. The V segment lost 4 bases and the J segment 2 bases; nucleotides outside the gene matches: 7. CDR3 length: 15 residues. Germline CDR1 MNHEY, CDR2 SVGAGI.

This clonotype was recorded at least ten times. The chain has TRBV7-2 and TRBJ2-3; 11 bases are a match to TRBD2. This CDR3 comprises 17 residues. V dropped 0 bases and J dropped 3; count of bases not matched to a gene: 5. The germline V gene has CDR1 SGHTA and CDR2 FQGNSA. The CDR3 DNA is TGTGCCAGCAGCTTAGCGCCGACTAGCGGGAAAACAGATACGCAGTATTTT. Its translation is CASSLAPTSGKTDTQYF.

Only a few counts were recorded for this clonotype. V and J are TRBV7-7 and TRBJ2-7; TRBD2 agrees at 7 bases. This CDR3 has 13 amino acids. J lost 6 bases, V lost 1 base, and 3 bases had no gene match. In germline, CDR1 is SSHAT, CDR2 FNYEAQ (reference sequence). CDR3 residues: CASSLERESEQYF. CDR3 nucleotide sequence: TGTGCCAGCAGCTTAGAGCGGGAATCCGAGCAGTACTTC.

The chain uses TRBV2 and TRBJ2-1, with D perhaps being TRBD1 or TRBD2 (5 bases each). Per the germline V gene, CDR1 is SNHLY and CDR2 is FYNNEI. V shed 7 bases and J shed 9 bases, with 10 bases lying between them. This CDR3 spans 11 amino acids. Written as DNA, the CDR3 is TGTGCCAGCATACGGGACGTTGAGCAGTTCTTC. Protein: CASIRDVEQFF.

This clonotype was seen a few times. The chain carries TRBV18 and TRBJ2-1; D perhaps matches TRBD2 (6 bases). The germline gives CDR1 KGHSH, CDR2 LQKENI. This CDR3 spans 12 amino acids. The V end lost 3 bases, the J end lost 13 bases, and 13 bases lay between the germline ends. CDR3 DNA: TGTGCCAGCTCACCGAACGCGGGGATTCAGTTCTTC. It encodes CASSPNAGIQFF. The full variable domain, rest sourced from reference TRBV18 and TRBJ2-1, is NAGVMQNPRHLVRRRGQEARLRCSPMKGHSHVYWYRQLPEEGLKFMVYLQKENIIDESGMPKERFSAEFPKEGPSILRIQQVVRGDSAAYFCASSPNAGIQFFGPGTRLTVL.

The chain uses TRBV7-9 and TRBJ2-1; 11 nucleotides line up with TRBD2. CDR1 and CDR2 (germline): SEHNR, FQNEAQ (reference sequence). V shed 1 base and J 4 bases; nucleotides not matched to a gene: 12. The CDR3 runs to 19 residues. The DNA of the CDR3 is TGTGCCAGCAGCTTAGTAGTTTTACTAGCGGGAGCTTCGTACAATGAGCAGTTCTTC. This gives the protein CASSLVVLLAGASYNEQFF.

The chain is built from TRBV6-2 or TRBV6-3 and TRBJ2-6, with 8 bases fitting TRBD1. Germline-derived CDR1 and CDR2 are MNHEY and SVGEGT. J lost 3 bases, V lost 4 bases, and 11 bases had no gene match. The CDR3 is made up of 18 amino acids. This CDR3 reads CASSSHGQGKRGANVLTF. As DNA, the CDR3 is TGTGCCAGCAGTTCCCACGGACAGGGAAAGCGTGGGGCCAACGTCCTGACTTTC.

This chain connects TRBV28 to TRBJ1-2; D is unresolved. Between the trimmed V and J ends, which lost 4 bases and 2 bases, there was a span of 8 bases. This CDR3 spans 13 amino acids. Per germline, CDR1 MDHEN and CDR2 SYDVKM. The CDR3 is CASSYDGNYGYTF. CDR3 nucleotides: TGTGCCAGCAGTTACGACGGCAACTATGGCTACACCTTC.

Relative to its sample, this clonotype is medium-sized. The chain uses TRBV6-1 and TRBJ2-1; D possibly uses TRBD1 or TRBD2 (5 bases each). This CDR3 is built from 14 residues. V lost 4 bases and J lost 8, with 15 bases in between. Germline values: CDR1 MNHNS, CDR2 SASEGT. CDR3 coding DNA: TGTGCCAGCAGTGCCGGGACCCCACGCGATGAGCAGTTCTTC. Amino acid sequence: CASSAGTPRDEQFF.

In its sample, this clonotype was seen a few times. V and J are TRBV6-6 and TRBJ1-2, with 9 nucleotides matching TRBD1. This CDR3 region has 15 residues. Germline CDR1 and CDR2: MNHNY and SVGAGI (reference sequence). The junction had 8 bases not matched to a gene; V was cut back by 6 bases and J by 3 bases. The CDR3 region is CASRLQGASDYGYTF. The CDR3, as DNA: TGTGCCAGCAGATTACAGGGGGCTTCGGACTATGGCTACACCTTC.

The chain carries TRBV5-6 and TRBJ2-3; unclear D gene. This CDR3 has 14 amino acids. V lost 2 bases and J 4 bases, leaving 11 bases between the germline ends. Germline lookup yields CDR1 SGHDT and CDR2 YYEEEE. The CDR3 protein is CASSFWSGPDTQYF. The CDR3 DNA sequence: TGTGCCAGCAGCTTTTGGAGTGGGCCAGATACGCAGTATTTT.

This clonotype was counted at least ten times. The V gene is TRBV11-2, the J gene TRBJ2-3; 11 bases align to TRBD2. CDR1 SGHAT and CDR2 FQNNGV come from the germline V gene. The V segment lost 5 bases and the J segment 2 bases; nucleotides outside the gene matches: 6. This CDR3 spans 16 amino acids. This chain's CDR3 is CASSPRTSGYTDTQYF. CDR3 coding DNA: TGTGCCAGCAGCCCCCGGACTAGCGGGTACACAGATACGCAGTATTTT.

The chain combines TRBV12-3 or TRBV12-4 with TRBJ1-1, with D perhaps TRBD1 (5 bases). V lost 7 bases and J lost 0, with 12 bases in between. This CDR3 contains 14 residues. CDR3 nucleotide sequence: TGTGCCAGCAAGACTTCGGGGGTGAACACTGAAGCTTTCTTT. Amino acids: CASKTSGVNTEAFF.

The rearrangement uses TRBV6-2 or TRBV6-3 and TRBJ2-3; 7 nucleotides line up with TRBD2. CDR3 length: 16 amino acids. Germline CDR1 MNHEY, CDR2 SVGEGT. V was pared by 2 bases and J by 6 bases, with 11 bases of the junction left unmatched. The CDR3 sequence: CASSYNRLAQWDTQYF. DNA of the CDR3: TGTGCCAGCAGTTACAACAGACTAGCCCAATGGGATACGCAGTATTTT.

This clonotype was seen only a few times. This rearrangement joins TRBV6-2 or TRBV6-3 to TRBJ2-1; TRBD2 aligns across 11 bases. The CDR3 length is 15 residues. V lost 4 bases to trimming and J lost 4 bases; unmatched junction nucleotides: 3. Germline values: CDR1 MNHEY, CDR2 SVGEGT. The CDR3: CASSFRLAGYNEQFF. The DNA for the CDR3 is TGTGCCAGCAGTTTCAGACTAGCGGGGTACAATGAGCAGTTCTTC.

The chain has TRBV7-2 and TRBJ1-3; D is perhaps TRBD1 (6 bases). From germline, CDR1 is SGHTA and CDR2 FQGNSA. The V end lost 5 bases, the J end lost 0 bases, and 20 bases lay between the germline ends. The CDR3 is 18 amino acids. The CDR3 sequence is CASSPYRAPRVSGNTIYF. For the CDR3, the DNA is TGTGCCAGCAGCCCGTACAGGGCGCCGAGGGTCTCTGGAAACACCATATATTTT.

The gene calls are TRBV19 and TRBJ2-1; 11 bases agree with TRBD2. The CDR3 extends over 14 amino acids. The ends lost 4 bases at V and 7 bases at J; junction bases unmatched: 3. Per germline, CDR1 LNHDA and CDR2 SQIVND (reference sequence). The DNA of the CDR3 is TGTGCCAGTAGTAGGGCTAGCGGGAGGAATGAGCAGTTCTTC. It translates to CASSRASGRNEQFF.

This clonotype occurred a few times. The chain links TRBV2 to TRBJ2-1; TRBD2 matches at 9 bases. The CDR3 totals 14 residues. CDR1 and CDR2 (germline): SNHLY, FYNNEI. Trimming took 8 bases from V and 5 from J; bases not matched to a gene: 7. CDR3 sequence: CASAGLAGHNEQFF. CDR3 nucleotide sequence: TGTGCCAGCGCAGGGCTAGCGGGGCACAATGAGCAGTTCTTC.

V and J are TRBV9 and TRBJ2-7, with TRBD1 matching over 7 bases. This CDR3 contains 13 residues. The V gene's germline CDR1 is SGDLS and CDR2 YYNGEE. Germline trimming cut 5 bases from V and 6 bases from J; bases unmatched to any gene: 8. CDR3 protein: CASSETGQGEQYV. As DNA, the CDR3 is TGTGCCAGCAGTGAGACAGGGCAAGGCGAGCAGTACGTC.

This clonotype has only a few counts. The V call is TRBV7-2, the J call TRBJ2-3; 9 bases are shared with TRBD2. Germline assignment: CDR1 SGHTA and CDR2 FQGNSA. V was pared by 3 bases and J by 0 bases, with 4 bases of the junction left unmatched. CDR3 length: 16 residues. The CDR3 loop reads CASSLKLAGSTDTQYF. DNA of the CDR3: TGTGCCAGCAGCTTGAAACTAGCGGGCAGCACAGATACGCAGTATTTT.

The chain is built from TRBV6-5 and TRBJ2-2; TRBD2 matches 10 bases. Germline trimming cut 2 bases from V and 6 bases from J; bases unmatched to any gene: 9. The CDR3 extends over 17 amino acids. The germline V gene has CDR1 MNHEY and CDR2 SVGAGI. CDR3 DNA sequence: TGTGCCAGCAGTTACGGGTCACTAGCGGGACGTGCCGGGGAGCTGTTTTTT. Translating it yields CASSYGSLAGRAGELFF.